Below, one T cell receptor (beta chain) is given with its context. Generated by immunoSEQ multiplex PCR, the TCRdb table keeps only in-frame clones and is missing some. The sample yields tens of thousands of clones, around 77% seen once. This CDR3 spans 12 amino acids. From germline, CDR1 is MDHEN and CDR2 SYDVKM. The V and J ends lost 6 bases and 3 bases respectively, with 8 bases between them. The data were taken from a study of OX40 agonist ivuxolimab in advanced cancers. As for the study in general: Patients received the agonistic anti-OX40 (CD134) antibody ivuxolimab. Patient treatment consisted of intravenous ivuxolimab administration every 2 weeks at 0.01 to 10 mg/kg. The mean age was roughly 60 years, ranging from roughly 23 to 90, with 65% to 85% of participants male.

The sequenced sample was CD4+ or CD8+ T cells sorted from blood, obtained in a trial of the OX40 agonist ivuxolimab. This TCR was recovered from an adult with an advanced solid tumor such as melanoma, head and neck, liver or kidney cancer. The chain combines TRBV28 with TRBJ1-1; D not certain. CDR3 residues: CASSPIHTEAFF. The CDR3 nucleotides read TGTGCCAGCAGCCCAATTCACACTGAAGCTTTCTTT.